The T cell receptor (beta chain) under discussion was sequenced for a study of CD8+ T cells in alopecia areata. Study-level background: Treatment of the treated patients consisted of oral tofacitinib, 5 to 10 mg twice daily. The drug, tofacitinib, lasted 6 to 18 months, followed by 6 months off drug. The study, taken as a whole, reports: TCR sharing was clearer in mice than between patients, perhaps partly owing to patient HLA diversity. Lesional scalp, notably in alopecia totalis/universalis, had clonality above that of normal scalp.

The germline V gene has CDR1 MNHEY and CDR2 SVGAGI. V was trimmed by 3 bases and J by 5 bases, leaving 4 bases between them. This CDR3 contains 11 residues. Details on this clone: The antigen remains undetermined. Other nucleotide sequences in the sample specify the same CDR3.

The authors extracted RNA and reverse transcribed it into cDNA as the sequencing template. Repertoires were generated with immunoSEQ multiplex PCR, while TCRdb's copy carries only in-frame clones and drops some. This sample has approximately 180,000 clones; 50% to 65% occur once, and the top ten carry about 10%. The treatment: oral pan-JAK inhibitor, 5-10 mg twice daily. The chain has TRBV6-5 and TRBJ2-5; D unclear. The sequence was obtained from a human donor with alopecia areata. The sequencing here drew on CD8+ T cells sorted from blood, taken at week 24, from a patient treated with tofacitinib. CDR3 sequence: CASSYGETQYF. CDR3 coding DNA: TGTGCCAGCAGTTATGGGGAGACCCAGTACTTC.